The text below deals with one T cell receptor (beta chain). The data belong to a study of blood T cell repertoires in COVID-19. About the research overall: T cells, B-cell-depleted T cells, or PBMCs supplied cDNA or gDNA.

Clones were sequenced by immunoSEQ multiplex PCR, and TCRdb holds only the in-frame ones, with some missing. The table lists 270,000 or so clones, 80% to 85% of them singletons. Cohort 3 donors were reported recovered after two negative PCRs, clearance, or symptom resolution. This sequence originates from a man aged 45-65 years who had recovered from COVID-19. Sequencing was carried out using PBMCs or T cells enriched from blood (not recorded which).

CDR3 region: CASSLITGNEQFF. The CDR3, as DNA: TGTGCCAGCAGCTTAATAACAGGAAATGAGCAGTTCTTC. V is TRBV7-3 and J is TRBJ2-1, with D perhaps TRBD1 (5 bases). From germline, CDR1 is SGHTA and CDR2 FQGTGA. The CDR3 contains 13 residues. V lost 1 base, J lost 7 bases, and 8 bases lay in between.